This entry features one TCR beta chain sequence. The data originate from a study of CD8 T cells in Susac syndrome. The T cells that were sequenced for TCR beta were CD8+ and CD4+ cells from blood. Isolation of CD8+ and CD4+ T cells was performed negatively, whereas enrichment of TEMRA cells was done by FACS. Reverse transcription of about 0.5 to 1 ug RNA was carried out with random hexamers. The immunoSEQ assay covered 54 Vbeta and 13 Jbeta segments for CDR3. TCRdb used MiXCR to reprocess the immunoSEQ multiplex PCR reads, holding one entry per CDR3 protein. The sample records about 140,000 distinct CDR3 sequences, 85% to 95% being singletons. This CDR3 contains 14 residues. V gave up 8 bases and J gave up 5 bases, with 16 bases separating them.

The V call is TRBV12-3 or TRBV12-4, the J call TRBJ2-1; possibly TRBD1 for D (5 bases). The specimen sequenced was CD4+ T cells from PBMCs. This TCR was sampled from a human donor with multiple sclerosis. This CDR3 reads CASRTQVSNNEQFF. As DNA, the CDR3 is TGTGCCAGCCGAACACAGGTTTCCAACAATGAGCAGTTCTTC.